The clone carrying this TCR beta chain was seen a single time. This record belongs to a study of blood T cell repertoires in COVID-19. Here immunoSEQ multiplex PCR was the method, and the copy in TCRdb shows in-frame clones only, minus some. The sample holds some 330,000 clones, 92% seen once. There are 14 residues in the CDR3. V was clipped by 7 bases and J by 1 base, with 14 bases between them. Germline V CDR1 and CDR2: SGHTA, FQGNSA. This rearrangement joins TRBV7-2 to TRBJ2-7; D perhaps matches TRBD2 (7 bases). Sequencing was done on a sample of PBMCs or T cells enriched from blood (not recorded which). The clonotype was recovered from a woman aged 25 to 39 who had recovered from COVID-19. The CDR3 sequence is CASNSGGVSYEQYF. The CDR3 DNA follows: TGTGCCAGCAACTCGGGGGGCGTATCCTACGAGCAGTACTTC. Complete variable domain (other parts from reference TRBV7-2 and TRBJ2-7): GAGVSQSPSNKVTEKGKDVELRCDPISGHTALYWYRQSLGQGLEFLIYFQGNSAPDKSGLPSDRFSAERTGGSVSTLTIQRTQQEDSAVYLCASNSGGVSYEQYFGPGTRLTVT.